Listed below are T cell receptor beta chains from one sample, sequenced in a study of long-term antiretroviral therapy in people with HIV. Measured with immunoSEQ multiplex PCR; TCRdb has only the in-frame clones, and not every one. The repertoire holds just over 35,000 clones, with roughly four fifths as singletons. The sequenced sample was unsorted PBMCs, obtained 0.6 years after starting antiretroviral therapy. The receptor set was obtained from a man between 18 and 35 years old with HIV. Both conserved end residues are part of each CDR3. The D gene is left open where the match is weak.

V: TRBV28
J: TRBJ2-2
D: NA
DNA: TGTGCCAGCACTCCGGGAAGCGCGAACACCGGGGAGCTGTTTTTT
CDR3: CASTPGSANTGELFF

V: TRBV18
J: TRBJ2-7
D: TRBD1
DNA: TGTGCCAGCTCACCCAGGGGGCCAGACGAGCAGTACTTC
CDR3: CASSPRGPDEQYF

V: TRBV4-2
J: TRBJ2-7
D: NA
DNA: TGTGCCAGCAGCCAAGATGAAACGGGGACCTACGAGCAGTACTTC
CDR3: CASSQDETGTYEQYF

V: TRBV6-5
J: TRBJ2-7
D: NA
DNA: TGTGCCAGCAGTTACCGACAGACCTACGAGCAGTACTTC
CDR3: CASSYRQTYEQYF

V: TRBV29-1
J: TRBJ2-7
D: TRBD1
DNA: TGCAGCGTGGCGACAGGGGGCATCTACGAGCAGTACTTC
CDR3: CSVATGGIYEQYF

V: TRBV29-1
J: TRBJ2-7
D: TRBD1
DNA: TGCAGCGTGGGACAGGGGGGCGAGCAGTACTTC
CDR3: CSVGQGGEQYF

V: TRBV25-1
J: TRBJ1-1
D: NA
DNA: TGTGCCAGCAGTGAAAGGACAGTGAACACTGAAGCTTTCTTT
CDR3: CASSERTVNTEAFF

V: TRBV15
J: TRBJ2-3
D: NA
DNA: TGTGCCACCAGCAGAGATGGGGGGACCGGCACAGATACGCAGTATTTT
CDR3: CATSRDGGTGTDTQYF

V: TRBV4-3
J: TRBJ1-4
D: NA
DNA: TGCGCCAGCAGCCCCGAAACTAATGAAAAACTGTTTTTT
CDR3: CASSPETNEKLFF

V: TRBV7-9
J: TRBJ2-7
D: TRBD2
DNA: TGTGCCAGCAGCTTAGATTCTAGCGGGACACCATACGAGCAGTACTTC
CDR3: CASSLDSSGTPYEQYF

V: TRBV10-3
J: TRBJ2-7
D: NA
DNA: TGTGCCATCAGCGGGACGGGGGAGTACCAGCAGTACTTC
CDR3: CAISGTGEYQQYF

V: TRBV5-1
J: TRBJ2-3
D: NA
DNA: TGCGCCAGCAGCTTCCAGGGTAATACAGATACGCAGTATTTT
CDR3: CASSFQGNTDTQYF